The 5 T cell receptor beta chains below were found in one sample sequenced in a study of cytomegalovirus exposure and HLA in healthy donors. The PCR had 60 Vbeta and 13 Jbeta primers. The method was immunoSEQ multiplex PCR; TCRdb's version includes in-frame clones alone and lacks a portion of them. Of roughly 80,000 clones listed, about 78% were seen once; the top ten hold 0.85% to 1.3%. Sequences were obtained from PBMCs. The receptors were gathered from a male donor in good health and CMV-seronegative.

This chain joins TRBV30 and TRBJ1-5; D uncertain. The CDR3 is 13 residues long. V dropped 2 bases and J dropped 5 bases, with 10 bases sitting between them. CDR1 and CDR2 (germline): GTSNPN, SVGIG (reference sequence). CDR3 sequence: CAWSLGFDQPQHF. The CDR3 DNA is TGTGCCTGGAGTCTAGGTTTCGATCAGCCCCAGCATTTT.

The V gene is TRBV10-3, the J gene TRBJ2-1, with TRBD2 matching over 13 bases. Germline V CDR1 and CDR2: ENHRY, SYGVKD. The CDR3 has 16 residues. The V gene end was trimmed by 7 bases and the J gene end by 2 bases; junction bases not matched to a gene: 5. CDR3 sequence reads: CAITGLAGATYNEQFF. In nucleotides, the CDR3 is TGTGCCATCACAGGACTAGCGGGGGCGACCTACAATGAGCAGTTCTTC.

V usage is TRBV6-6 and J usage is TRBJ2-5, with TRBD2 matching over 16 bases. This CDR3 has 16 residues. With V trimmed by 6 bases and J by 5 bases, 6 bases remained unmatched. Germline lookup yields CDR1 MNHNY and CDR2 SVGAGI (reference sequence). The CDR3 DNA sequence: TGTGCCAGCAGGGGGGGACTAGCGGGAGGGGGGGAGACCCAGTACTTC. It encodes CASRGGLAGGGETQYF.

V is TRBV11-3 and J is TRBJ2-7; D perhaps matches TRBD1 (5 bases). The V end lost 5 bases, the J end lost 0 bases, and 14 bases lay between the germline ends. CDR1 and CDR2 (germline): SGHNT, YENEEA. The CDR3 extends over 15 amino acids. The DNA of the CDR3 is TGTGCCAGCAGCCCCGGACACTATAGCTCCTACGAGCAGTACTTC. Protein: CASSPGHYSSYEQYF.

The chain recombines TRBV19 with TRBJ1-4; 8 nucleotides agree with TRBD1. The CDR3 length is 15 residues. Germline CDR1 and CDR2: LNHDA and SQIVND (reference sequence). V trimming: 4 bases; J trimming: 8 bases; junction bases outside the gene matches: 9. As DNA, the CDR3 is TGTGCCAGTAGTACCACACAGGGGGTACTCGAAAAACTGTTTTTT. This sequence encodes CASSTTQGVLEKLFF. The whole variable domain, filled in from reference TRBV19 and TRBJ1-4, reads DGGITQSPKYLFRKEGQNVTLSCEQNLNHDAMYWYRQDPGQGLRLIYYSQIVNDFQKGDIAEGYSVSREKKESFPLTVTSAQKNPTAFYLCASSTTQGVLEKLFFGSGTQLSVL.